The entry below describes one TCR beta chain. These data originate in a study of T cell changes during pregnancy in multiple sclerosis. Some clones are missing from TCRdb's copy, which holds only in-frame ones; the method was immunoSEQ multiplex PCR. This table has tens of thousands of clones, roughly 90% appearing once. The V gene's germline CDR1 is LNHDA and CDR2 SQIVND (reference sequence). Trimming cost V 6 bases and J 2 bases; bases outside gene matches: 5. The CDR3 loop spans 15 amino acids. The material was peripheral blood, obtained in the first trimester of pregnancy. The receptor was derived from a female donor in good health, enrolled as a control in a pregnancy study. The chain uses TRBV19 and TRBJ1-5, with 9 bases aligning to TRBD1. The CDR3 region has the DNA TGTGCCAGTAGACACAGGGACAGGGGCAATCAGCCCCAGCATTTT. Amino acid sequence: CASRHRDRGNQPQHF.